The source of this T cell receptor beta chain is a study of blood T cell repertoires in COVID-19. Study overall: Nucleic acid was either cDNA or gDNA, and it came from T cells, B-cell-depleted T cells, or PBMCs.

The germline V gene encodes CDR1 SNHLY and CDR2 FYNNEI. V dropped 11 bases and J dropped 4 bases, with 19 bases sitting between them. The CDR3 is 14 amino acids. This clone has only a few counts. Clones were read by immunoSEQ multiplex PCR, and TCRdb kept only the in-frame ones, dropping some. The sample has about 180,000 clones, around 88% seen once. Material: peripheral blood. The chain recombines TRBV2 with TRBJ2-3; D is perhaps TRBD1 (7 bases). The receptor was derived from a woman under 40 with acute or convalescent COVID-19. The CDR3 is CAAGRGTDADTQYF. The DNA for the CDR3 is TGTGCCGCGGGAAGGGGGACAGACGCAGATACGCAGTATTTT.